This TCR beta chain comes out of a study of T cell responses to AZD1222 COVID-19 vaccine. Findings and limits, study-wide: Nearly half of spike-specific TCRs reportedly target variant regions that are unmutated in the B.1.351 and B.1.1.7 variants. Donors were mostly white British, more females; clonal diversity possibly underestimated. With two AZD1222 doses given, Spike-specific TCR breadth and depth both rose.

This clone was recorded only once. The antigen is not known. Libraries were prepared by immunoSEQ multiplex PCR; TCRdb keeps only in-frame clonotypes and omits some of them. The table records roughly 200,000 clones, 90% to 95% of them present only once. Researchers grouped second doses given at about 4 or about 12 weeks into one pool. This specimen consisted of peripheral blood, obtained 28 days after the second AZD1222 dose. The origin of this receptor is an adult who received the AZD1222 COVID-19 vaccine.

The CDR3 region has the DNA TGTGCCACCAGCAGAGATAACGGACCCTACAATGAGCAGTTCTTC. Its protein product is CATSRDNGPYNEQFF. This chain links TRBV15 with TRBJ2-1; D ambiguous. The germline V gene encodes CDR1 LNHNV and CDR2 YYDKDF (reference sequence). This CDR3 has 15 amino acids. With 0 bases removed from V and 2 bases from J, the gap between germline ends came to 8 bases.